The 32 T cell receptor beta chains below all came from one sample that was sequenced in a study of T cell responses to AZD1222 COVID-19 vaccine. The assay was immunoSEQ multiplex PCR, and TCRdb's table has in-frame clones only and misses some. The table includes 130,000 or so clones, roughly 94% detected once. Specimen: peripheral blood, collected on day 0 of AZD1222 vaccination. All receptors derive from an adult in good health.

V usage is TRBV11-2 and J usage is TRBJ1-2; TRBD1 matches at 7 bases. The CDR3 contains 16 residues. Germline CDR1 SGHAT, CDR2 FQNNGV. The J segment lost 4 bases and the V segment lost 6 bases, leaving 14 bases of the junction unmatched. CDR3 sequence: CASRPSPGTEVYGYTF. DNA for the CDR3: TGTGCCAGCAGACCTAGTCCCGGGACAGAGGTCTATGGCTACACCTTC.

This chain connects TRBV14 to TRBJ2-1, with 9 bases that match TRBD2. CDR3 length equals 15 residues. J gave up 9 bases and V 4 bases, and 10 bases lay outside the gene matches. In germline, CDR1 is SGHDN, CDR2 FVKESK. The CDR3 reads CASSRGLAGNGEQFF. Here the CDR3 DNA reads TGTGCCAGCAGCCGGGGACTAGCAGGGAACGGTGAGCAGTTCTTC.

The chain links TRBV19 to TRBJ2-1, with TRBD1 identical over 7 bases. In germline, CDR1 is LNHDA, CDR2 SQIVND (reference sequence). The CDR3 runs 18 residues. V was clipped by 4 bases and J by 8 bases; unmatched bases: 20. The CDR3 DNA reads TGTGCCAGTAGTACCTCTTACAGGGGCGCGGCCCTTAAGGATGAGCAGTTCTTC. As protein: CASSTSYRGAALKDEQFF.

The chain has TRBV7-6 and TRBJ2-5, with no clear D. Trimming cost V 3 bases and J 0 bases, with 8 bases left between them. There are 14 residues in the CDR3. Germline V CDR1 and CDR2: SGHVS, FNYEAQ. CDR3 residues: CASSFLGYQETQYF. DNA of the CDR3: TGTGCCAGCAGCTTCCTCGGGTACCAAGAGACCCAGTACTTC.

The chain carries TRBV5-1 and TRBJ1-1, with D uncertain. The ends were cut back, 3 bases at V and 4 bases at J, with 7 bases in the middle. The CDR3 extends over 12 amino acids. Germline V lookup: CDR1 SGHRS, CDR2 YFSETQ. The CDR3 DNA reads TGCGCCAGCAGCTCCAGAGGCACTGAAGCTTTCTTT. As protein: CASSSRGTEAFF.

A note on this clone: This specimen includes other DNA sequences encoding the same CDR3. The chain has TRBV18 and TRBJ2-1, with TRBD2 matching 12 bases. The CDR3 has 15 amino acids. Germline V gene sequence: CDR1 KGHSH, CDR2 LQKENI. J gave up 4 bases and V 3 bases, and 1 base lay outside the gene matches. The CDR3 DNA sequence: TGTGCCAGCTCACCGACTAGCGGGAGATACAATGAGCAGTTCTTC. Encoded protein: CASSPTSGRYNEQFF.

The rearrangement uses TRBV6-5 and TRBJ2-7; possibly TRBD1 for D (5 bases). CDR1 is MNHEY, CDR2 SVGAGI, per germline. This CDR3 contains 13 residues. V lost 8 bases and J 2 bases, leaving 13 bases between the germline ends. In DNA, the CDR3 is TGTGCCAGCTTTGGCAGGGCCCCCTACGAGCAGTACTTC. Amino acid sequence: CASFGRAPYEQYF.

The chain carries TRBV7-9 and TRBJ2-7, with TRBD2 identical over 12 bases. The CDR3 extends over 16 amino acids. V gave up 3 bases and J gave up 2 bases; unmatched junction bases: 5. Germline lookup yields CDR1 SEHNR and CDR2 FQNEAQ (reference sequence). CDR3 loop: CASSFVLAGGTYEQYF. CDR3 in DNA: TGTGCCAGCAGCTTTGTACTAGCGGGAGGAACCTACGAGCAGTACTTC.

V and J are TRBV28 and TRBJ2-1; 9 bases are a match to TRBD1. This CDR3 spans 16 amino acids. Germline loops: CDR1 MDHEN, CDR2 SYDVKM. With 5 bases clipped from V and 2 bases from J, the junction kept 7 bases outside the gene matches. CDR3 region: CASSITGQGTYNEQFF. The CDR3, as DNA: TGTGCCAGCAGTATAACCGGACAGGGGACCTACAATGAGCAGTTCTTC.

A single count supports this clone. The genes are TRBV2 and TRBJ2-7; tentatively, D is TRBD2 (5 bases). The CDR3 extends over 12 amino acids. The V end was cut by 7 bases, the J end by 6 bases, with 13 bases between. Germline V CDR1 and CDR2: SNHLY, FYNNEI. CDR3 region: CASNGLGPEQYF. The CDR3 nucleotides are TGTGCCAGCAATGGACTGGGCCCCGAGCAGTACTTC.

V and J are TRBV2 and TRBJ1-5, with D perhaps matching TRBD1 (6 bases). The V end lost 6 bases, the J end lost 2 bases, and 14 bases lay between the germline ends. The germline V gene encodes CDR1 SNHLY and CDR2 FYNNEI. CDR3 length: 15 residues. This CDR3 reads CASSLGGQGNQPQHF. As DNA, the CDR3 is TGTGCCAGCAGCTTAGGGGGGCAGGGCAATCAGCCCCAGCATTTT.

This chain connects TRBV30 to TRBJ2-1; maybe TRBD2 (5 bases). From germline, CDR1 is GTSNPN and CDR2 SVGIG (reference sequence). The V and J ends lost 4 bases and 7 bases respectively, with 8 bases between them. This CDR3 is 11 amino acids long. The CDR3 coding sequence is TGTGCCTGGACTAGCTGGAATGAGCAGTTCTTC. Encoded protein: CAWTSWNEQFF.

CDR3 in amino acids: CASSYSRGTQPQHF. The CDR3 bases are TGTGCCAGCAGTTACTCGCGGGGGACTCAGCCCCAGCATTTT. The chain uses TRBV6-5 and TRBJ1-5, with a possible D match to TRBD1 (5 bases). Germline V gene sequence: CDR1 MNHEY, CDR2 SVGAGI. The CDR3 is 14 amino acids. Trimming took off 0 bases at V and 6 bases at J, with 9 bases between the two ends.

V is TRBV3-1 (or the pseudogene TRBV3-2) and J is TRBJ1-1, with D possibly being TRBD1 (5 bases). CDR3 length: 15 residues. Trimming left V 1 base short and J 7 bases short, with 16 bases between. In germline, CDR1 is LGHDT, CDR2 YNNKEL (reference sequence). CDR3 residues: CASSQAARGGLEAFF. The CDR3 DNA reads as TGTGCCAGCAGCCAAGCCGCTAGGGGAGGTCTTGAAGCTTTCTTT.

The chain joins TRBV5-1 to TRBJ1-1, with 10 bases that match TRBD1. J gave up 0 bases and V 2 bases, and 7 bases lay outside the gene matches. This CDR3 comprises 17 residues. Germline V gene lookup returns CDR1 SGHRS and CDR2 YFSETQ. The CDR3 is CASSFGDRGSMNTEAFF. CDR3 DNA sequence: TGCGCCAGCAGCTTCGGGGACAGGGGAAGTATGAACACTGAAGCTTTCTTT.

The rearrangement joins TRBV19 to TRBJ1-5, with a weak D call TRBD1 (6 bases). Germline CDR1 and CDR2: LNHDA and SQIVND (reference sequence). With 5 bases removed from V and 4 bases from J, the gap between germline ends came to 24 bases. The CDR3 has 18 residues. CDR3 residues: CASSFLPREWGPNQPQHF. CDR3 DNA sequence: TGTGCCAGTAGTTTCCTACCCAGGGAATGGGGGCCAAATCAGCCCCAGCATTTT. The full variable domain, its missing parts supplied by reference TRBV19 and TRBJ1-5, is DGGITQSPKYLFRKEGQNVTLSCEQNLNHDAMYWYRQDPGQGLRLIYYSQIVNDFQKGDIAEGYSVSREKKESFPLTVTSAQKNPTAFYLCASSFLPREWGPNQPQHFGDGTRLSIL.

A word on this clone: The junction departs from the called germline gene at one end, perhaps through a read error. This chain joins TRBV6-5 and TRBJ2-3; TRBD1 agrees at 9 bases. There are 15 residues in the CDR3. Germline V gene lookup returns CDR1 MNHEY and CDR2 SVGAGI. The CDR3 DNA follows: TGTGCCAGCAGTTATTCTCTATCCAAGGGACAGGGATTAAATTTT. Encoded protein: CASSYSLSKGQGLNF.

V is TRBV2 and J is TRBJ2-1; D unclear. The CDR3 runs 11 residues. With 9 bases removed from V and 4 bases from J, the gap between germline ends came to 7 bases. Germline V CDR1 and CDR2: SNHLY, FYNNEI. The CDR3 here is CASAGYNEQFF. CDR3 nucleotide sequence: TGTGCCAGTGCCGGGTACAATGAGCAGTTCTTC.

V gene TRBV24-1 combines with J gene TRBJ2-1; TRBD2 is a possible D gene (5 bases). The germline V gene encodes CDR1 KGHDR and CDR2 SFDVKD. The CDR3 length is 16 residues. Trimming took 4 bases from V and 7 from J, leaving 19 bases between them. The CDR3 sequence is CATSESDWAGRNEQFF. CDR3 DNA sequence: TGTGCCACCAGTGAATCGGACTGGGCCGGTCGGAATGAGCAGTTCTTC.

There are a few counts of this clone. The V call is TRBV4-2, the J call TRBJ2-3, with 11 bases lining up with TRBD2. Trimming took 1 base from V and 4 from J; bases not matched to a gene: 10. This CDR3 region has 18 residues. Germline assignment: CDR1 LGHNA and CDR2 YNFKEQ. CDR3 residues: CASSQAGLAGLGADTQYF. The DNA for the CDR3 is TGTGCCAGCAGCCAAGCCGGACTAGCGGGTTTAGGCGCAGATACGCAGTATTTT.

The chain joins TRBV25-1 to TRBJ2-3, with D possibly being TRBD1 (7 bases). Germline values: CDR1 MGHDK, CDR2 SYGVNS. The CDR3 length is 15 residues. V shed 2 bases and J shed 4 bases, with 13 bases lying between them. The CDR3 DNA sequence: TGTGCCAGCAGTGAAGGCCAGGGGGGTCCAGATACGCAGTATTTT. Translating it yields CASSEGQGGPDTQYF.

The V and J genes are TRBV15 and TRBJ1-2, with 9 bases aligning to TRBD1. Germline V gene sequence: CDR1 LNHNV, CDR2 YYDKDF (reference sequence). After removal of 1 base from V and 5 bases from J, the junction contained 8 bases not matched to a gene. The CDR3 length is 16 residues. The chain's CDR3 is CATSRGGTGSGYGYTF. For the CDR3, the DNA is TGTGCCACCAGCAGAGGTGGGACAGGGTCTGGATATGGCTACACCTTC.

The rearrangement joins TRBV7-9 to TRBJ2-4, with D maybe TRBD2 (6 bases). This CDR3 has 17 residues. CDR1 is SEHNR and CDR2 is FQNEAQ in the germline V gene (reference sequence). Trimming stripped 5 bases from V and 1 base from J, with 18 bases between. CDR3 residues: CASSTLGGSGAKNIQYF. The CDR3 nucleotides are TGTGCCAGCAGCACCCTGGGGGGATCTGGGGCCAAAAACATTCAGTACTTC.

As regards this clone: Other DNA sequences in this specimen translate into the identical CDR3. V and J are TRBV27 and TRBJ1-1; 10 bases map to TRBD1. The CDR3 contains 15 residues. The germline V gene has CDR1 MNHEY and CDR2 SMNVEV (reference sequence). Unmatched junction bases numbered 8, after V lost 4 bases and J lost 6 bases. CDR3 sequence reads: CASSSGQGDAPEAFF. The DNA for the CDR3 is TGTGCCAGCAGTTCCGGACAGGGGGACGCCCCTGAAGCTTTCTTT.

The chain employs TRBV5-1 and TRBJ2-2; possible D gene TRBD1, 6 bases. Trimming pared 5 bases from V and 2 bases from J, leaving 10 bases between. There are 14 residues in the CDR3. The germline gives CDR1 SGHRS, CDR2 YFSETQ. CDR3 bases: TGCGCCAGCAGTGGACAGTTCAACACCGGGGAGCTGTTTTTT. It specifies CASSGQFNTGELFF.

This chain uses TRBV28 with TRBJ2-7; no clear D. V lost 5 bases, J lost 4 bases, and 12 bases lay in between. The CDR3 has 13 amino acids. Germline V lookup: CDR1 MDHEN, CDR2 SYDVKM. For the CDR3, the DNA is TGTGCCAGCAGTCTTCGACAACCTTACGAGCAGTACTTC. Protein sequence: CASSLRQPYEQYF.

The chain is built from TRBV6-5 and TRBJ1-4; maybe TRBD1 (5 bases). Germline V CDR1 and CDR2: MNHEY, SVGAGI. The V end lost 5 bases, the J end lost 10 bases, and 20 bases lay between the germline ends. This CDR3 has 15 residues. Here the CDR3 reads CASSRGTLEGRKLFF. In nucleotides, the CDR3 is TGTGCCAGCAGTAGAGGGACCCTCGAGGGGAGAAAACTGTTTTTT.

The genes are TRBV5-1 and TRBJ2-3; tentative D call: TRBD2 (5 bases). The CDR3 covers 15 residues. The V and J ends lost 0 bases and 3 bases respectively, with 11 bases between them. Germline lookup yields CDR1 SGHRS and CDR2 YFSETQ. The CDR3 bases are TGCGCCAGCAGCTTGGGAGGACTTAGGACAGATACGCAGTATTTT. It codes for CASSLGGLRTDTQYF.

V is TRBV12-3 or TRBV12-4 and J is TRBJ1-2; no firm D call. The CDR3 is 13 residues long. Trimming stripped 7 bases from V and 7 bases from J, with 16 bases between. The CDR3 bases are TGTGCCAGCATCAGGACGGGGTACTTTGGCTACACCTTC. Translating gives CASIRTGYFGYTF.

The chain couples TRBV18 to TRBJ1-2; 7 bases line up with TRBD1. The CDR3 length is 15 residues. Germline values: CDR1 KGHSH, CDR2 LQKENI. The J segment lost 6 bases and the V segment lost 0 bases, leaving 7 bases of the junction unmatched. This CDR3 reads CASSPPGAGGNGYTF. The CDR3 DNA reads TGTGCCAGCTCACCACCGGGGGCAGGGGGGAATGGCTACACCTTC.

The CDR3 DNA reads as TGCGCCAGCAGCCAAGACATTGGGACTAGCGGGAGCTACGAGCAGTACTTC. Amino acids: CASSQDIGTSGSYEQYF. The gene calls are TRBV4-3 and TRBJ2-7, with TRBD2 identical over 14 bases. The V segment lost 0 bases and the J segment 3 bases; nucleotides outside the gene matches: 4. The CDR3 totals 17 residues. Germline V gene data show CDR1 as LGHNA and CDR2 as YSLEER.

The chain uses TRBV18 and TRBJ2-3; 15 nucleotides agree with TRBD2. Germline-derived CDR1 and CDR2 are KGHSH and LQKENI. The CDR3 contains 18 residues. V shed 3 bases, J shed 5 bases, and the junction held 9 bases outside the gene matches. The CDR3 protein is CASSPYGLAGGPVDTQYF. The CDR3, as DNA: TGTGCCAGCTCACCCTACGGACTAGCGGGAGGGCCGGTAGATACGCAGTATTTT.